Presented here are 30 T cell receptor beta chains from one specimen sequenced in a study of radiotherapy plus CTLA-4 blockade in lung cancer. Using immunoSEQ multiplex PCR, the repertoire was profiled, and TCRdb retains in-frame clones only, with some absent. The sample yields 55,000 to 75,000 clones, approximately 76% seen once. The sequenced sample was peripheral blood, obtained from a patient treated with radiotherapy plus ipilimumab. These receptors were collected from a human donor with non-small cell lung cancer whose response to radiotherapy plus ipilimumab could not be evaluated. Some clones in this sample may be carry-over from other donors' samples.

The chain couples TRBV6-4 to TRBJ1-5; D call uncertain. The germline V gene encodes CDR1 MRHNA and CDR2 SNTAGT. Trimming removed 2 bases at V and 0 bases at J, with 14 bases between. The CDR3 runs to 17 residues. The CDR3 nucleotides are TGTGCCAGCAGTGACCTAAGTTCGACACCTAGCAATCAGCCCCAGCATTTT. Its protein is CASSDLSSTPSNQPQHF.

The V and J genes are TRBV5-1 and TRBJ2-7; weak D call: TRBD1 (5 bases). The CDR3 consists of 14 residues. V lost 3 bases and J lost 4, with 14 bases in between. Germline assignment: CDR1 SGHRS and CDR2 YFSETQ. CDR3 region: CASSSAQGSYEQYF. The CDR3 bases are TGCGCCAGCAGCTCTGCCCAGGGTTCGTACGAGCAGTACTTC.

Of note for this clone: One junction end disagrees with the germline gene, perhaps due to a read error. Different DNA sequences within this sample yield the same CDR3. The rearrangement uses TRBV4-1 and TRBJ1-3, with a tentative D call TRBD1 (5 bases). CDR3 size: 16 residues. Germline loops: CDR1 MGHRA, CDR2 YSYEKL. The CDR3 is CASSQLGTGSGNTIYF. CDR3 in DNA: TGCGCCAGCAGCCAACTAGGGACTGGCTCTGGGAACACCATATATTTT.

V usage is TRBV7-6 and J usage is TRBJ1-6; no clear D gene. Germline V gene sequence: CDR1 SGHVS, CDR2 FNYEAQ. Trimming cost V 5 bases and J 6 bases, with 5 bases left between them. The CDR3 length is 12 residues. CDR3 protein: CASSGINSPLHF. CDR3 DNA: TGTGCCAGCAGCGGCATTAATTCACCCCTCCACTTT. Full variable domain (outside the CDR3, taken from reference TRBV7-6 and TRBJ1-6): GAGVSQSPRYKVTKRGQDVALRCDPISGHVSLYWYRQALGQGPEFLTYFNYEAQQDKSGLPNDRFSAERPEGSISTLTIQRTEQRDSAMYRCASSGINSPLHFGNGTRLTVT.

The table lists this clone with a few counts. The chain uses TRBV7-9 and TRBJ2-7; TRBD1 agrees at 9 bases. The J segment lost 6 bases and the V segment lost 5 bases, leaving 17 bases of the junction unmatched. Germline-derived CDR1 and CDR2 are SEHNR and FQNEAQ (reference sequence). This CDR3 contains 17 residues. The CDR3 spells CASSVPGSTGGGSEQYF. As DNA, the CDR3 is TGTGCCAGCAGCGTCCCAGGGTCCACAGGGGGCGGCAGCGAGCAGTACTTC.

This chain links TRBV10-3 with TRBJ2-3; 7 bases fit TRBD1. Germline CDR1 and CDR2: ENHRY and SYGVKD. This CDR3 is 14 amino acids long. J gave up 0 bases and V 10 bases, and 7 bases lay outside the gene matches. CDR3 region: CATGTASSTDTQYF. CDR3 nucleotides: TGTGCCACCGGGACAGCCTCTAGCACAGATACGCAGTATTTT.

The chain combines TRBV27 with TRBJ2-7; 7 bases fit TRBD2. Germline V gene lookup returns CDR1 MNHEY and CDR2 SMNVEV (reference sequence). This CDR3 is 14 amino acids long. V dropped 2 bases and J dropped 6; count of bases not matched to a gene: 7. The CDR3 protein is CASSLGQGGREQYF. CDR3 nucleotides: TGTGCCAGCAGTTTAGGGCAGGGAGGGCGCGAGCAGTACTTC.

This clone was observed a handful of times. This chain uses TRBV10-3 with TRBJ2-7; D may be TRBD2 (5 bases). This CDR3 is built from 10 residues. V was pared by 11 bases and J by 3 bases, with 8 bases between. Per the germline V gene, CDR1 is ENHRY and CDR2 is SYGVKD. The CDR3 sequence: CAAGLYEQYF. As DNA, the CDR3 is TGTGCCGCAGGACTCTACGAGCAGTACTTC.

About this clone: The junction differs from germline at one of its ends, possibly a read error. The chain joins TRBV6-1 to TRBJ1-6; no definite D call. The CDR3 is 13 residues long. Germline V gives CDR1 MNHNS, CDR2 SASEGT. The CDR3 region has the DNA TGTGCCAGCAGTGAAGAAGTGAGAGAGTTCCTCTACTTT. It translates to CASSEEVREFLYF.

The chain recombines TRBV6-5 with TRBJ1-5; D remains unclear. Germline V gives CDR1 MNHEY, CDR2 SVGAGI. Trimming stripped 0 bases from V and 5 bases from J, with 8 bases between. This CDR3 is built from 14 residues. CDR3 sequence (DNA): TGTGCCAGCAGTTACTCGGGTCGGGATCAGCCCCAGCATTTT. This codes for CASSYSGRDQPQHF.

The chain has TRBV25-1 and TRBJ2-3, with D tentatively TRBD1 (6 bases). The CDR3 runs 17 residues. The V and J ends lost 5 bases and 0 bases respectively, with 18 bases between them. CDR1 MGHDK and CDR2 SYGVNS come from the germline V gene. This CDR3 reads CASSPAGGDTSTDTQYF. The CDR3 DNA sequence: TGTGCCAGCAGTCCTGCGGGTGGGGACACAAGCACAGATACGCAGTATTTT.

The rearrangement links TRBV6-5 to TRBJ2-2; TRBD1 is a possible D gene (5 bases). CDR3 length: 15 residues. Germline CDR1 is MNHEY and CDR2 is SVGAGI. V gave up 5 bases and J gave up 7 bases, with 17 bases separating them. The CDR3 DNA reads as TGTGCCAGCAGTCTTCGGGTAGGGGTGAACGGGGAGCTGTTTTTT. Its translation is CASSLRVGVNGELFF.

This clone was seen more than once but under ten times. The CDR3 bases are TGTGCCAGTAGTGCCCCCCAGGGGGCGTATTCACCCCTCCACTTT. Protein: CASSAPQGAYSPLHF. The rearrangement joins TRBV19 to TRBJ1-6; 8 bases match TRBD1. Germline trimming cut 5 bases from V and 8 bases from J; bases unmatched to any gene: 8. The CDR3 is 15 residues long. Germline CDR1 LNHDA, CDR2 SQIVND (reference sequence).

The V and J genes are TRBV5-6 and TRBJ2-5; TRBD1 matches at 9 bases. There are 15 residues in the CDR3. Germline loops: CDR1 SGHDT, CDR2 YYEEEE. Unmatched junction bases numbered 9, after V lost 4 bases and J lost 5 bases. This CDR3 is CASSAKTGTGETQYF. In nucleotides, the CDR3 is TGTGCCAGCAGCGCTAAAACAGGGACAGGGGAGACCCAGTACTTC. The whole variable domain, remainder taken from reference TRBV5-6 and TRBJ2-5, is DAGVTQSPTHLIKTRGQQVTLRCSPKSGHDTVSWYQQALGQGPQFIFQYYEEEERQRGNFPDRFSGHQFPNYSSELNVNALLLGDSALYLCASSAKTGTGETQYFGPGTRLLVL.

Here the CDR3 reads CASSPGLNTDTQYF. The CDR3 DNA reads TGTGCCAGCAGCCCTGGACTCAACACAGATACGCAGTATTTT. The rearrangement links TRBV6-5 to TRBJ2-3; weak D call: TRBD2 (5 bases). CDR3 length equals 14 residues. Germline CDR1 and CDR2: MNHEY and SVGAGI. Deletions cut 6 bases from V and 2 bases from J, with 12 bases between.

A few counts support this clone. This chain connects TRBV10-3 to TRBJ1-1; the D is unclear. Germline V gene sequence: CDR1 ENHRY, CDR2 SYGVKD. Deletions cut 10 bases from V and 8 bases from J, with 14 bases between. The CDR3 covers 11 residues. CDR3 sequence: CATRTDSEAFF. The DNA of the CDR3 is TGTGCCACCCGGACTGATTCAGAAGCTTTCTTT.

The genes are TRBV28 and TRBJ2-3; D unresolved. Germline V gene data show CDR1 as MDHEN and CDR2 as SYDVKM. CDR3 length: 14 residues. V lost 4 bases, J lost 2 bases, and 10 bases lay in between. The CDR3 region is CASSSLGSTDTQYF. CDR3 nucleotides: TGTGCCAGCAGTTCCCTCGGGTCCACAGATACGCAGTATTTT.

The chain uses TRBV9 and TRBJ1-2; 9 bases align to TRBD1. CDR1 and CDR2 (germline): SGDLS, YYNGEE. V gave up 0 bases and J gave up 3 bases; unmatched junction bases: 0. This CDR3 is 14 amino acids long. CDR3 region: CASSVGTGDYGYTF. CDR3 in DNA: TGTGCCAGCAGCGTAGGGACAGGGGACTATGGCTACACCTTC.

The chain is built from TRBV19 and TRBJ1-1; 8 bases align to TRBD1. Trimming took 9 bases from V and 2 from J; bases not matched to a gene: 14. The germline V gene has CDR1 LNHDA and CDR2 SQIVND (reference sequence). This CDR3 region has 16 residues. The DNA for the CDR3 is TGTGCCAGATGGGCGGCAGGGGGCGGCAAAAACACTGAAGCTTTCTTT. Protein sequence: CARWAAGGGKNTEAFF.

This sequence joins TRBV5-4 and TRBJ2-3; D remains ambiguous. Germline CDR1 reads SGHNT; CDR2 reads YYREEE (reference sequence). V shed 4 bases and J shed 2 bases, with 8 bases lying between them. This CDR3 is 13 amino acids long. CDR3 bases: TGTGCCAGCAGCCCCAAATCCACAGATACGCAGTATTTT. Translation gives CASSPKSTDTQYF.

This chain uses TRBV7-2 with TRBJ2-7; D uncertain. CDR1 and CDR2 from the germline V gene are SGHTA and FQGNSA. CDR3 size: 13 residues. V lost 6 bases, J lost 2 bases, and 11 bases lay in between. This CDR3 is CASRNDGAYEQYF. DNA of the CDR3: TGTGCCAGCAGAAACGACGGAGCCTACGAGCAGTACTTC.

V gene TRBV5-1 combines with J gene TRBJ2-1, with D unresolved. The germline V gene encodes CDR1 SGHRS and CDR2 YFSETQ. Trimming took off 2 bases at V and 1 base at J, with 10 bases between the two ends. This CDR3 has 15 amino acids. In DNA form, the CDR3 reads TGCGCCAGCAGCTTCGCTACGTCGTCCTACAATGAGCAGTTCTTC. Translating gives CASSFATSSYNEQFF. The complete variable domain, with remaining parts taken from reference TRBV5-1 and TRBJ2-1, reads KAGVTQTPRYLIKTRGQQVTLSCSPISGHRSVSWYQQTPGQGLQFLFEYFSETQRNKGNFPGRFSGRQFSNSRSEMNVSTLELGDSALYLCASSFATSSYNEQFFGPGTRLTVL.

V is TRBV5-6 and J is TRBJ2-1; 10 bases are a match to TRBD1. Germline loops: CDR1 SGHDT, CDR2 YYEEEE. The length of the CDR3 is 17 residues. V was clipped by 0 bases and J by 8 bases; unmatched bases: 11. CDR3 protein: CASSLGTATGGLDEQFF. The DNA of the CDR3 is TGTGCCAGCAGCTTGGGCACCGCGACAGGGGGCCTCGATGAGCAGTTCTTC. The whole variable domain, filled in from reference TRBV5-6 and TRBJ2-1, reads DAGVTQSPTHLIKTRGQQVTLRCSPKSGHDTVSWYQQALGQGPQFIFQYYEEEERQRGNFPDRFSGHQFPNYSSELNVNALLLGDSALYLCASSLGTATGGLDEQFFGPGTRLTVL.

This rearrangement joins TRBV6-1 to TRBJ2-3, with D maybe TRBD2 (5 bases). There are 15 residues in the CDR3. Germline V gene data show CDR1 as MNHNS and CDR2 as SASEGT. Trimming shortened V by 6 bases and J by 4 bases, and 17 bases separated the two germline ends. CDR3 sequence: CASRDGLAPPDTQYF. CDR3 nucleotides: TGTGCCAGCAGGGATGGGCTAGCCCCACCAGATACGCAGTATTTT.

This rearrangement joins TRBV2 to TRBJ2-7, with 9 nucleotides matching TRBD1. The CDR3 contains 14 residues. The ends lost 7 bases at V and 1 base at J; junction bases unmatched: 5. Germline loops: CDR1 SNHLY, CDR2 FYNNEI. CDR3 nucleotide sequence: TGTGCCAGCACTGTGGACAGGGGTTCCTACGAGCAGTACTTC. It codes for CASTVDRGSYEQYF.

J is TRBJ2-1 and V is TRBV6-5, with 14 nucleotides matching TRBD2. V lost 6 bases, J lost 12 bases, and 10 bases stayed unmatched. This CDR3 contains 15 residues. Germline V CDR1 and CDR2: MNHEY, SVGAGI. In DNA form, the CDR3 reads TGTGCCAGCAGCTCGGGACTAGCGGGGGCCTCGGGGCAGTTCTTC. This gives the protein CASSSGLAGASGQFF.

The rearrangement uses TRBV27 and TRBJ1-2; maybe TRBD1 (6 bases). The CDR3 is made up of 15 amino acids. Between the trimmed V and J ends, which lost 0 bases and 6 bases, there was a span of 14 bases. Per germline, CDR1 MNHEY and CDR2 SMNVEV (reference sequence). CDR3 sequence: CASSLSRGGADGYTF. The CDR3 nucleotides are TGTGCCAGCAGTTTATCCCGAGGGGGGGCGGATGGCTACACCTTC.

Many counts were recorded for this clone. V is TRBV7-2 and J is TRBJ1-5, with D perhaps matching TRBD1 (5 bases). Germline CDR1 reads SGHTA; CDR2 reads FQGNSA. Trimming stripped 2 bases from V and 1 base from J, with 15 bases between. The CDR3 consists of 17 residues. Here the CDR3 reads CASSLYVGRESNQPQHF. As DNA, the CDR3 is TGTGCCAGCAGCTTATATGTGGGGCGGGAGAGCAATCAGCCCCAGCATTTT.

V is TRBV6-5 and J is TRBJ2-7, with a tentative D call TRBD2 (6 bases). The CDR3 spans 14 residues. The germline V and J ends were trimmed by 7 bases and 1 base, with 14 bases remaining between them. The germline CDR1 and CDR2 sequences are MNHEY and SVGAGI. The DNA for the CDR3 is TGTGCCAGCAAGGGGTGGGGGAGGTCCTACGAGCAGTACTTC. It is translated as CASKGWGRSYEQYF.

The V gene is TRBV28, the J gene TRBJ1-2; D gene unclear. The germline CDR1 and CDR2 sequences are MDHEN and SYDVKM. Trimming left V 1 base short and J 14 bases short, with 17 bases between. This CDR3 region has 13 residues. The CDR3 DNA reads as TGTGCCAGCAGTTTATCTACCAGCCCGATGAGGACCTTC. Translation: CASSLSTSPMRTF.